This is a list of T cell receptor beta chains from one sample in a study of T cell changes during pregnancy in multiple sclerosis. TCRdb keeps only in-frame clones here, not all; method: immunoSEQ multiplex PCR. The profile shows approximately 44,000 clones, 91% of them singletons. The specimen comprised CD4+ T cells from peripheral blood mononuclear cells, sampled in the second trimester of pregnancy. The receptor set was obtained from a female donor in good health, enrolled as a control in a pregnancy study. Both conserved end residues are part of each CDR3. The D gene is left open where the match is weak. Not every row has a clone size; where given, it reads once, few, many or a size class.

CDR3 length: 14
clone size: .
V gene: TRBV28
J gene: TRBJ1-4
D gene: TRBD1
CDR3 protein: CASSETGGGEKLFF
CDR3 DNA: TGTGCCAGCAGTGAGACAGGGGGCGGGGAAAAACTGTTTTTT

CDR3 length: 17
clone size: .
V gene: TRBV5-3
J gene: TRBJ2-1
D gene: .
CDR3 protein: CARSRRTKQGSYNEQFF
CDR3 DNA: TGTGCCAGAAGCCGGAGGACTAAGCAAGGGTCCTACAATGAGCAGTTCTTC

CDR3 length: 16
clone size: few
V gene: TRBV30
J gene: TRBJ1-4
D gene: TRBD1
CDR3 protein: CAWSPGQEWLGEKLFF
CDR3 DNA: TGTGCCTGGAGTCCGGGACAGGAATGGCTCGGTGAAAAACTGTTTTTT

CDR3 length: 17
clone size: .
V gene: TRBV5-1
J gene: TRBJ2-1
D gene: TRBD2
CDR3 protein: CASSRSSGGNSYNEQFF
CDR3 DNA: TGCGCCAGCAGCCGGTCTAGCGGGGGCAATTCCTACAATGAGCAGTTCTTC

CDR3 length: 16
clone size: .
V gene: TRBV7-9
J gene: TRBJ1-1
D gene: TRBD1
CDR3 protein: CASSLLGQGALTEAFF
CDR3 DNA: TGTGCCAGCAGCTTACTCGGACAGGGGGCGCTTACTGAAGCTTTCTTT

CDR3 length: 11
clone size: .
V gene: TRBV10-3
J gene: TRBJ2-1
D gene: .
CDR3 protein: CAYLFGNEQFF
CDR3 DNA: TGTGCCTACCTCTTCGGGAATGAGCAGTTCTTC

CDR3 length: 16
clone size: .
V gene: TRBV18
J gene: TRBJ2-5
D gene: .
CDR3 protein: CASSPSSGRPGETQYF
CDR3 DNA: TGTGCCAGCTCACCGTCCAGCGGACGCCCGGGAGAGACCCAGTACTTC

CDR3 length: 14
clone size: .
V gene: TRBV29-1
J gene: TRBJ1-2
D gene: .
CDR3 protein: CSSQGGVGGDGYTF
CDR3 DNA: TGCAGCTCTCAAGGGGGGGTTGGAGGGGATGGCTACACCTTC

CDR3 length: 18
clone size: .
V gene: TRBV10-3
J gene: TRBJ2-6
D gene: .
CDR3 protein: CAISGYTGLPSGANVLTF
CDR3 DNA: TGTGCCATCAGTGGCTACACAGGGCTCCCCTCTGGGGCCAACGTCCTGACTTTC

CDR3 length: 15
clone size: .
V gene: TRBV7-6
J gene: TRBJ2-7
D gene: .
CDR3 protein: CASSLAARRFGEQYF
CDR3 DNA: TGTGCCAGCAGCTTAGCAGCCCGGCGGTTTGGGGAGCAGTACTTC

CDR3 length: 13
clone size: once
V gene: TRBV28
J gene: TRBJ1-1
D gene: .
CDR3 protein: CASLKGDTNQAFF
CDR3 DNA: TGTGCCAGCCTGAAGGGGGACACCAACCAAGCTTTCTTT

CDR3 length: 14
clone size: .
V gene: TRBV5-1
J gene: TRBJ1-2
D gene: .
CDR3 protein: CASSLGEGGYGYTF
CDR3 DNA: TGCGCCAGCAGCCTCGGAGAGGGCGGCTATGGCTACACCTTC

CDR3 length: 16
clone size: .
V gene: TRBV15
J gene: TRBJ2-1
D gene: TRBD2
CDR3 protein: CATSSPKAGGYNEQFF
CDR3 DNA: TGTGCCACCAGCAGCCCAAAAGCGGGGGGGTACAATGAGCAGTTCTTC

CDR3 length: 17
clone size: .
V gene: TRBV18
J gene: TRBJ2-2
D gene: .
CDR3 protein: CASSIREGVGPSGELFF
CDR3 DNA: TGTGCCAGCTCCATAAGAGAGGGGGTCGGCCCATCCGGGGAGCTGTTTTTT

CDR3 length: 15
clone size: .
V gene: TRBV15
J gene: TRBJ1-1
D gene: .
CDR3 protein: CATSRETGFSAEAFF
CDR3 DNA: TGTGCCACCAGCAGAGAAACAGGGTTCAGCGCTGAAGCTTTCTTT

CDR3 length: 17
clone size: few
V gene: TRBV2
J gene: TRBJ1-1
D gene: .
CDR3 protein: CASSAKQSGELSTEAFF
CDR3 DNA: TGTGCCAGCAGTGCTAAACAATCAGGGGAATTGAGTACTGAAGCTTTCTTT

CDR3 length: 20
clone size: few
V gene: TRBV10-3
J gene: TRBJ2-1
D gene: TRBD2
CDR3 protein: CAIKNPGTSGSNGGYNEQFF
CDR3 DNA: TGTGCCATCAAGAATCCCGGGACTAGCGGGAGTAACGGGGGATACAATGAGCAGTTCTTC

CDR3 length: 15
clone size: once
V gene: TRBV4-1
J gene: TRBJ1-4
D gene: .
CDR3 protein: CASSPQPGVNEKLFF
CDR3 DNA: TGCGCCAGCAGTCCCCAACCAGGGGTAAATGAAAAACTGTTTTTT